These 16 T cell receptor beta chains were all obtained from the same sample, sequenced in a study of immune characteristics of hereditary and idiopathic chronic pancreatitis. Clones were sequenced by immunoSEQ multiplex PCR, and TCRdb holds only the in-frame ones, with some missing. The table has several thousand clones, around 75% seen once. Chronic pancreatitis tissue was collected during total pancreatectomy with islet autotransplantation. Input material: pancreas tissue with hereditary chronic pancreatitis. These receptor sequences come from a human donor with chronic pancreatitis.

The CDR3 loop is CATQDGTSTEAFF. In DNA, the CDR3 is TGTGCCACCCAAGACGGGACGAGCACTGAAGCTTTCTTT. The rearrangement uses TRBV10-3 and TRBJ1-1; D possibly corresponds to TRBD1 (5 bases). CDR1 is ENHRY, CDR2 SYGVKD, per germline. The CDR3 contains 13 residues. The V gene lost 10 bases and the J gene lost 4 bases, with 16 bases spanning the gap.

The J gene is TRBJ2-3, the V gene TRBV29-1; tentatively, D is TRBD1 (5 bases). The CDR3 is 15 residues long. Germline values: CDR1 SQVTM, CDR2 ANQGSEA. V was trimmed by 4 bases and J by 0 bases, leaving 14 bases between them. The CDR3 bases are TGCAGCGTTGTAGGGGCAGCTAGTAGCACAGATACGCAGTATTTT. Amino acid sequence: CSVVGAASSTDTQYF.

The chain links TRBV6-1 to TRBJ1-6; possible D gene TRBD1, 6 bases. V was shortened by 2 bases and J by 7 bases, with 9 bases between the two germline ends. CDR1 and CDR2 (germline): MNHNS, SASEGT. CDR3 length: 14 amino acids. CDR3 DNA sequence: TGTGCCAGCAGTGAATCAGGGGAAAATTCACCCCTCCACTTT. This translates into CASSESGENSPLHF.

The gene calls are TRBV5-1 and TRBJ1-4; the match to TRBD1 covers 10 bases. CDR1 and CDR2 (germline): SGHRS, YFSETQ. Trimming removed 4 bases from V and 7 bases from J; junction bases left unmatched: 4. This CDR3 region has 14 residues. The CDR3 spells CASSADRGSEKLFF. CDR3 bases: TGCGCCAGCAGCGCGGACAGGGGGAGTGAAAAACTGTTTTTT.

This clone was counted between two and nine times. The chain couples TRBV18 to TRBJ2-1; 10 nucleotides line up with TRBD2. The CDR3 consists of 16 residues. The V gene end was trimmed by 3 bases and the J gene end by 6 bases; junction bases not matched to a gene: 8. CDR1 is KGHSH and CDR2 is LQKENI in the germline V gene. The CDR3: CASSPGSGGAINEQFF. CDR3 sequence (DNA): TGTGCCAGCTCACCGGGGAGCGGGGGGGCCATCAATGAGCAGTTCTTC.

J is TRBJ1-4 and V is TRBV6-1; D gene unclear. Deletions cut 2 bases from V and 8 bases from J, with 27 bases between. Per germline, CDR1 MNHNS and CDR2 SASEGT. The CDR3 totals 19 residues. In nucleotides, the CDR3 is TGTGCCAGCAGTGAACCCGGTATGGGTATGGGATTCGGTAGAGAAAAACTGTTTTTT. Protein sequence: CASSEPGMGMGFGREKLFF.

Comment on this clone: The sample carries other DNA sequences with the same CDR3. This rearrangement joins TRBV6-5 to TRBJ2-7, with 10 bases fitting TRBD1. The junction had 4 bases not matched to a gene; V was cut back by 6 bases and J by 5 bases. This CDR3 has 13 residues. Per the germline V gene, CDR1 is MNHEY and CDR2 is SVGAGI. CDR3 amino acids: CASSRDRGHEQYF. The CDR3 DNA follows: TGTGCCAGCAGCAGGGACAGGGGACACGAGCAGTACTTC.

The CDR3 bases are TGTGCCAGCAGCTTGGGAGGCGACACCTCTGGAAACACCATATATTTT. Protein product: CASSLGGDTSGNTIYF. V is TRBV5-4 and J is TRBJ1-3; D not certain. Germline CDR1 SGHNT, CDR2 YYREEE (reference sequence). The V gene lost 0 bases and the J gene lost 0 bases, with 10 bases spanning the gap. This CDR3 has 16 residues.

The V and J genes are TRBV24-1 and TRBJ2-1; 7 nucleotides line up with TRBD1. The CDR3 is made up of 16 amino acids. The V gene end was trimmed by 4 bases and the J gene end by 1 base; junction bases not matched to a gene: 6. Germline V lookup: CDR1 KGHDR, CDR2 SFDVKD. The CDR3 DNA reads as TGTGCCACCAGTGACAGACAGGGTTGGTCCTACAATGAGCAGTTCTTC. Translation gives CATSDRQGWSYNEQFF.

The genes are TRBV12-2 and TRBJ2-7; the D segment call TRBD1 is taken from the table without a DNA check. TRBV12-2 is classified as a pseudogene. The CDR3 length is 14 residues. CDR3 amino acids: CASRPTRQGYEQYV. CDR3 bases: TGTGCAAGTCGCCCAACCAGACAGGGCTACGAGCAGTACGTC.

This clone was picked up a small number of times. This chain joins TRBV12-3 or TRBV12-4 and TRBJ2-3; D is ambiguous. The V end lost 3 bases, the J end lost 5 bases, and 9 bases lay between the germline ends. This CDR3 is 13 amino acids long. CDR3 DNA: TGTGCCAGCAGTTTCATCCCCCAAGATACGCAGTATTTT. Amino acid sequence: CASSFIPQDTQYF.

The V and J genes are TRBV18 and TRBJ2-5; D gene unclear. V was trimmed by 2 bases and J by 0 bases, leaving 13 bases between them. The CDR3 runs to 16 residues. Germline CDR1 and CDR2: KGHSH and LQKENI. CDR3 sequence reads: CASSPIEARYQETQYF. For the CDR3, the DNA is TGTGCCAGCTCACCAATTGAGGCGAGATACCAAGAGACCCAGTACTTC.

V and J are TRBV3-1 (or the pseudogene TRBV3-2) and TRBJ2-7; D is ambiguous. The CDR3 is 10 residues long. Trimming took off 5 bases at V and 3 bases at J, with 2 bases between the two ends. Germline V CDR1 and CDR2: LGHDT, YNNKEL (reference sequence). This CDR3 is CASSFYEQYF. CDR3 bases: TGTGCCAGCAGCTTCTACGAGCAGTACTTC.

Written as DNA, the CDR3 is TGTGCCAGCAGTTTAGGCCCAAACCGGGAGCTGTTTTTT. This encodes CASSLGPNRELFF. The chain couples TRBV12-3 or TRBV12-4 to TRBJ2-2, with D unresolved. V was trimmed by 1 base and J by 9 bases, leaving 9 bases between them. The CDR3 has 13 residues.

This clone occurred once. The J gene is TRBJ2-1, the V gene TRBV23-1, with D maybe TRBD1 (5 bases). TRBV23-1 is an open reading frame whose function is uncertain. Trimming removed 0 bases from V and 10 bases from J, with 16 bases in between. The CDR3 extends over 15 amino acids. The CDR3 coding sequence is TGCGCCAGCAGTCAATCGAGGCCCAGGGAAGGAGAGCAGTTCTTC. This encodes CASSQSRPREGEQFF.

This clone was observed a handful of times. This chain connects TRBV7-2 to TRBJ2-3; D unclear. This CDR3 contains 17 residues. V lost 3 bases, J lost 2 bases, and 18 bases lay in between. Germline V gives CDR1 SGHTA, CDR2 FQGNSA. CDR3 loop: CASSFGEGRTYTDTQYF. Written as DNA, the CDR3 is TGTGCCAGCAGCTTCGGCGAAGGCCGAACTTACACAGATACGCAGTATTTT.